Below are 17 T cell receptor beta chains sequenced from a single sample in a study of blood T cell repertoires in COVID-19. Clones were sequenced by immunoSEQ multiplex PCR, and TCRdb holds only the in-frame ones, with some missing. Of a few hundred thousand clones detected, around 90% appear once; the ten largest clones hold 2.1%. The sample was peripheral blood. Receptor source: a woman aged 55 to 70 with COVID-19, enrolled during active disease.

The genes are TRBV7-9 and TRBJ2-5; D gene uncertain. Germline CDR1 SEHNR, CDR2 FQNEAQ (reference sequence). The CDR3 is 11 amino acids. The CDR3 coding sequence is TGTGGTAGCACAGCCCAAGAGACCCAGTACTTC. Protein product: CGSTAQETQYF.

The gene calls are TRBV19 and TRBJ1-4; D not certain. With 0 bases removed from V and 10 bases from J, the gap between germline ends came to 9 bases. Germline V lookup: CDR1 LNHDA, CDR2 SQIVND (reference sequence). The CDR3 sequence is 13 residues long. CDR3 nucleotides: TGTGCCAGTAGTATAGAGGCAGGTGGAAAACTGTTTTTT. Translation gives CASSIEAGGKLFF.

V is TRBV2 and J is TRBJ1-1, with TRBD1 matching over 8 bases. The CDR3 totals 15 residues. Germline CDR1 is SNHLY and CDR2 is FYNNEI. Trimming at V came to 8 bases and at J to 6 bases, leaving 14 bases not matched to a gene. The CDR3 DNA reads TGTGCCAGCGGCGCTCAGGGGGCGGGTGGGGCTGAAGCTTTCTTT. Translating gives CASGAQGAGGAEAFF.

The genes are TRBV27 and TRBJ2-5; 8 nucleotides agree with TRBD2. This CDR3 comprises 17 residues. V was clipped by 2 bases and J by 5 bases; unmatched bases: 13. Germline values: CDR1 MNHEY, CDR2 SMNVEV (reference sequence). CDR3 DNA sequence: TGTGCCAGCAGTTTACGGGGGGGGCTCGGTATTGCGGAGACCCAGTACTTC. This codes for CASSLRGGLGIAETQYF.

J is TRBJ1-3 and V is TRBV4-2; D possibly corresponds to TRBD1 (6 bases). Germline CDR1 is LGHNA and CDR2 is YNFKEQ. Trimming removed 2 bases from V and 2 bases from J, with 16 bases in between. The CDR3 loop spans 17 amino acids. The CDR3 DNA reads as TGTGCCAGCAGCCAAATGACGGGACACTCGACTGGAAACACCATATATTTT. It specifies CASSQMTGHSTGNTIYF.

The chain has TRBV3-1 (or the pseudogene TRBV3-2) and TRBJ1-4; possible D gene TRBD1, 5 bases. The CDR3 has 15 residues. The V end lost 1 base, the J end lost 12 bases, and 18 bases lay between the germline ends. Germline V gives CDR1 LGHDT, CDR2 YNNKEL (reference sequence). As DNA, the CDR3 is TGTGCCAGCAGCCAAGTGACAGCCCCGGGTATGGAACTGTTTTTT. Its protein product is CASSQVTAPGMELFF.

This clone was observed once. The chain combines TRBV18 with TRBJ1-6; 10 nucleotides match TRBD1. The V gene's germline CDR1 is KGHSH and CDR2 LQKENI. This CDR3 region has 16 residues. J gave up 5 bases and V 6 bases, and 7 bases lay outside the gene matches. CDR3: CASSQGQGSNNSPLHF. The CDR3 DNA reads as TGTGCCAGCTCGCAGGGACAGGGGTCTAATAATTCACCCCTCCACTTT.

The CDR3 reads CASSDFARQGYNEQFF. The DNA for the CDR3 is TGTGCCAGCAGTGATTTCGCTCGACAGGGCTACAATGAGCAGTTCTTC. The chain uses TRBV6-4 and TRBJ2-1; TRBD1 matches 7 bases. CDR1 is MRHNA, CDR2 SNTAGT, per germline. Trimming at V came to 3 bases and at J to 3 bases, leaving 8 bases not matched to a gene. The CDR3 sequence is 16 residues long.

CDR3 sequence (DNA): TGTGCCAGCAGCCCAGGGCCCTATGCAACTAATGAAAAACTGTTTTTT. Translation: CASSPGPYATNEKLFF. The V gene is TRBV7-9, the J gene TRBJ1-4; D perhaps matches TRBD1 (5 bases). The V gene's germline CDR1 is SEHNR and CDR2 FQNEAQ (reference sequence). V was trimmed by 5 bases and J by 0 bases, leaving 13 bases between them. There are 16 residues in the CDR3.

The chain carries TRBV4-2 and TRBJ2-3; the match to TRBD2 covers 15 bases. This CDR3 is 20 amino acids long. Germline trimming cut 1 base from V and 2 bases from J; bases unmatched to any gene: 10. Germline V lookup: CDR1 LGHNA, CDR2 YNFKEQ. CDR3 sequence: CASSQVITGTSGGPTDTQYF. The CDR3 DNA is TGTGCCAGCAGCCAAGTGATAACCGGGACTAGCGGGGGGCCCACAGATACGCAGTATTTT.

The chain has TRBV6-6 and TRBJ1-4; 9 nucleotides line up with TRBD1. The V gene end was trimmed by 6 bases and the J gene end by 16 bases; junction bases not matched to a gene: 6. The CDR3 runs 11 residues. In germline, CDR1 is MNHNY, CDR2 SVGAGI (reference sequence). The CDR3 protein is CASSNRGLQFF. CDR3 DNA: TGTGCCAGCAGCAACAGGGGGCTCCAGTTTTTT.

The chain has TRBV5-1 and TRBJ1-2; 9 positions match TRBD1. J gave up 7 bases and V 7 bases, and 8 bases lay outside the gene matches. CDR3 size: 13 residues. Per germline, CDR1 SGHRS and CDR2 YFSETQ. CDR3 sequence (DNA): TGCGCCAGCCGCGCCTCGGACAGGGGTGGCTACACCTTC. Translating it yields CASRASDRGGYTF.

V is TRBV7-6 and J is TRBJ1-1, with TRBD1 matching 7 bases. Trimming at V came to 6 bases and at J to 1 base, leaving 5 bases not matched to a gene. CDR3 length equals 14 residues. Per the germline V gene, CDR1 is SGHVS and CDR2 is FNYEAQ. The CDR3 here is CASRPGQANTEAFF. The CDR3 DNA reads TGTGCCAGCAGACCCGGACAGGCGAACACTGAAGCTTTCTTT.

V is TRBV27 and J is TRBJ1-5, with 11 nucleotides matching TRBD1. The trim removed 2 bases at V and 0 bases at J, leaving 9 bases unmatched. CDR1 and CDR2 from the germline V gene are MNHEY and SMNVEV (reference sequence). The CDR3 covers 19 residues. The CDR3 DNA reads TGTGCCAGCAGTTTAAGGTTAGGGACAGGGGGGAATAGCAATCAGCCCCAGCATTTT. It encodes CASSLRLGTGGNSNQPQHF.

The count of this clone is one. The V call is TRBV7-2, the J call TRBJ1-2; 7 bases are shared with TRBD1. In germline, CDR1 is SGHTA, CDR2 FQGNSA. The CDR3 consists of 14 residues. The J segment lost 4 bases and the V segment lost 3 bases, leaving 5 bases of the junction unmatched. CDR3 in amino acids: CASSLGQRSYGYTF. DNA of the CDR3: TGTGCCAGCAGCTTGGGACAGAGATCCTATGGCTACACCTTC. Drawing the rest from reference TRBV7-2 and TRBJ1-2, the complete variable domain is GAGVSQSPSNKVTEKGKDVELRCDPISGHTALYWYRQSLGQGLEFLIYFQGNSAPDKSGLPSDRFSAERTGGSVSTLTIQRTQQEDSAVYLCASSLGQRSYGYTFGSGTRLTVV.

The CDR3 sequence: CASSPGLRPTEAFF. CDR3 nucleotide sequence: TGTGCCAGCAGCCCGGGACTTAGGCCCACTGAAGCTTTCTTT. This chain links TRBV7-2 with TRBJ1-1, with D perhaps matching TRBD1 (5 bases). The CDR3 is 14 residues long. Looked up from germline, CDR1 is SGHTA and CDR2 is FQGNSA. Trimming shortened V by 5 bases and J by 4 bases, and 14 bases separated the two germline ends.

This sequence joins TRBV18 and TRBJ1-1; possible D gene TRBD1, 5 bases. Germline CDR1 is KGHSH and CDR2 is LQKENI. This CDR3 has 16 residues. Trimming left V 1 base short and J 6 bases short, with 18 bases between. CDR3 region: CASSPRPPGFNSEAFF. CDR3 coding DNA: TGTGCCAGCTCACCACGCCCGCCAGGGTTCAACTCTGAAGCTTTCTTT.